This T cell receptor (beta chain) was captured by sequencing in a study of tumor-infiltrating lymphocytes in oesophageal squamous cell carcinoma. Via MiXCR, TCRdb re-called the PCR reads, giving one row per CDR3 protein. This sample has around 13,000 distinct CDR3 sequences, with roughly 51% found just once. Germline V gene data show CDR1 as SGHVS and CDR2 as FNYEAQ. The CDR3 extends over 13 amino acids. The chain recombines TRBV7-6 with TRBJ2-6, with TRBD2 identical over 7 bases. The DNA end is more similar to TRBJ2-5, so the J call may be wrong. The sequenced sample was esophageal tumor tissue. This TCR was sampled from a male donor with esophageal squamous cell carcinoma. The CDR3 region is CASSSGGGETQYF. For the CDR3, the DNA is TGTGCCAGCAGTAGTGGGGGGGGAGAGACCCAGTACTTC.